Below, 22 T cell receptor beta chains from the same sample are listed, as sequenced in a study of shared clonotypes between healthy human individuals. Method: immunoSEQ multiplex PCR; TCRdb's copy keeps in-frame clones and lacks some. Of under 600,000 clones detected, 97% appear once; the ten largest clones hold around 0.058%. Sequenced: naive CD4+ T cells sorted from blood. Specified subset: CD45RA+ positively selected. These receptors were obtained from a woman younger than 45 in good health.

V and J are TRBV2 and TRBJ2-5, with TRBD1 matching over 8 bases. CDR1 and CDR2 from the germline V gene are SNHLY and FYNNEI. This CDR3 has 12 residues. J gave up 14 bases and V 5 bases, and 10 bases lay outside the gene matches. The CDR3 DNA reads as TGTGCCAGCAGTACAGACAGGGGACCGGCATACTTC. Its protein product is CASSTDRGPAYF.

The rearrangement links TRBV5-6 to TRBJ2-1; D is uncertain. The CDR3 sequence is 14 residues long. V was pared by 1 base and J by 10 bases, with 15 bases between. The germline V gene encodes CDR1 SGHDT and CDR2 YYEEEE. In DNA form, the CDR3 reads TGTGCCAGCAGCTTGAATTCAGGTTCGATGGAGCAGTTCTTC. Residues: CASSLNSGSMEQFF.

The J gene is TRBJ1-4, the V gene TRBV4-1; 9 nucleotides match TRBD1. The germline V gene encodes CDR1 MGHRA and CDR2 YSYEKL. The CDR3 has 17 amino acids. The junction had 5 bases not matched to a gene; V was cut back by 0 bases and J by 3 bases. For the CDR3, the DNA is TGCGCCAGCAGCCAAGATACAGGGGGCAAGGCTAATGAAAAACTGTTTTTT. Its translation is CASSQDTGGKANEKLFF.

The chain carries TRBV5-1 and TRBJ1-1, with a weak D call TRBD1 (6 bases). The CDR3 extends over 14 amino acids. Trimming stripped 2 bases from V and 4 bases from J, with 12 bases between. Germline CDR1 and CDR2: SGHRS and YFSETQ. This CDR3 reads CASSFGGAGTEAFF. The CDR3 bases are TGCGCCAGCAGCTTCGGGGGCGCGGGCACTGAAGCTTTCTTT.

This chain uses TRBV27 with TRBJ2-1; D call uncertain. Germline V gene sequence: CDR1 MNHEY, CDR2 SMNVEV (reference sequence). This CDR3 is built from 12 residues. Trimming left V 8 bases short and J 2 bases short, with 7 bases between. In DNA, the CDR3 is TGTGCCAGCCGTCGAACCTACAATGAGCAGTTCTTC. Translation: CASRRTYNEQFF.

The chain links TRBV29-1 to TRBJ1-4; D possibly corresponds to TRBD1 (6 bases). CDR1 is SQVTM, CDR2 ANQGSEA, per germline. Between the trimmed V and J ends, which lost 7 bases and 5 bases, there was a span of 11 bases. The CDR3 totals 12 residues. The CDR3 DNA sequence: TGCAGCGCTGGACAGCGGAATGAAAAACTGTTTTTT. Encoded protein: CSAGQRNEKLFF.

This sequence joins TRBV6-4 and TRBJ1-1; D is uncertain. V was shortened by 4 bases and J by 1 base, with 7 bases between the two germline ends. The length of the CDR3 is 13 residues. CDR1 and CDR2 (germline): MRHNA, SNTAGT. CDR3 DNA: TGTGCCAGCAGTGCCACGGCGAACACTGAAGCTTTCTTT. The encoded protein is CASSATANTEAFF.

The DNA for the CDR3 is TGTGCCAGCAGCTTAGCGGGACAGGGGAGAGCTGAAGCTTTCTTT. Protein product: CASSLAGQGRAEAFF. The chain recombines TRBV7-8 with TRBJ1-1; TRBD1 agrees at 10 bases. In germline, CDR1 is SGHVS, CDR2 FQNEAQ. V lost 0 bases and J lost 6; bases outside the gene matches: 4. This CDR3 contains 15 residues.

The chain carries TRBV7-9 and TRBJ2-1; TRBD2 aligns across 8 bases. V shed 0 bases, J shed 8 bases, and the junction held 3 bases outside the gene matches. CDR3 length: 14 residues. CDR1 SEHNR and CDR2 FQNEAQ come from the germline V gene (reference sequence). CDR3 protein: CASSLAREGHEQFF. The CDR3, as DNA: TGTGCCAGCAGCTTAGCCCGGGAGGGCCATGAGCAGTTCTTC.

The sample holds one count of this clone. This rearrangement joins TRBV7-9 to TRBJ2-1; 8 bases align to TRBD1. The CDR3 extends over 19 amino acids. CDR1 and CDR2 (germline): SEHNR, FQNEAQ (reference sequence). The V and J ends lost 6 bases and 2 bases, in that order; junction bases with no gene match: 18. Here the CDR3 reads CASSPIPGQDILAYNEQFF. CDR3 in DNA: TGTGCCAGCAGTCCCATCCCGGGACAGGATATTTTAGCCTACAATGAGCAGTTCTTC.

This clone was detected only once. In DNA form, the CDR3 reads TGTGCCAGCAGTCTGTACCTAGCGGGACTTTACAATGAGCAGTTCTTC. It encodes CASSLYLAGLYNEQFF. The chain has TRBV27 and TRBJ2-1; 9 nucleotides agree with TRBD2. J gave up 4 bases and V 5 bases, and 9 bases lay outside the gene matches. CDR3 length: 16 amino acids. Germline V gene sequence: CDR1 MNHEY, CDR2 SMNVEV (reference sequence).

The gene calls are TRBV29-1 and TRBJ2-7; TRBD1 agrees at 8 bases. CDR3 length equals 13 residues. The trim removed 4 bases at V and 2 bases at J, leaving 4 bases unmatched. Germline V gives CDR1 SQVTM, CDR2 ANQGSEA. The CDR3 DNA is TGCAGCGTTGCGACAGGGGCCCCCTACGAGCAGTACTTC. This codes for CSVATGAPYEQYF.

The chain carries TRBV9 and TRBJ2-6, with 7 bases fitting TRBD1. The germline V gene has CDR1 SGDLS and CDR2 YYNGEE. The V segment lost 0 bases and the J segment 1 base; nucleotides outside the gene matches: 13. This CDR3 comprises 20 residues. CDR3 nucleotide sequence: TGTGCCAGCAGCGTAGAAATATTTGGACAGGTGATGTCTGGGGCCAACGTCCTGACTTTC. Protein sequence: CASSVEIFGQVMSGANVLTF.

This clone has just one count. This sequence joins TRBV5-4 and TRBJ1-1, with D possibly TRBD1 on 5 matching bases. Germline V gives CDR1 SGHNT, CDR2 YYREEE (reference sequence). The CDR3 spans 15 residues. Trimming pared 3 bases from V and 0 bases from J, leaving 12 bases between. The CDR3 nucleotides are TGTGCCAGCAGCTGGGACGGGGGGGTGAACACTGAAGCTTTCTTT. This codes for CASSWDGGVNTEAFF.

V gene TRBV25-1 combines with J gene TRBJ1-1; 7 nucleotides agree with TRBD1. The CDR3 contains 14 residues. J gave up 5 bases and V 6 bases, and 9 bases lay outside the gene matches. Germline V gene lookup returns CDR1 MGHDK and CDR2 SYGVNS. For the CDR3, the DNA is TGTGCCAGCAGCATAACAGGGGAGGAAACTGAAGCTTTCTTT. This gives the protein CASSITGEETEAFF.

This clone has just one count. The chain uses TRBV7-2 and TRBJ2-3, with 8 bases that match TRBD1. The CDR3 runs 15 residues. Germline CDR1 is SGHTA and CDR2 is FQGNSA. With 5 bases clipped from V and 4 bases from J, the junction kept 8 bases outside the gene matches. For the CDR3, the DNA is TGTGCCAGCAGCCCACAGGGGGTGTTCGCAGATACGCAGTATTTT. Translating it yields CASSPQGVFADTQYF.

The sample holds one count of this clone. The J gene is TRBJ1-1, the V gene TRBV7-7, with TRBD1 as a possible D gene (5 bases). This CDR3 comprises 13 residues. From germline, CDR1 is SSHAT and CDR2 FNYEAQ (reference sequence). The germline V and J ends were trimmed by 5 bases and 2 bases, with 9 bases remaining between them. This CDR3 reads CASSQDSNTEAFF. The CDR3 DNA follows: TGTGCCAGCAGCCAAGACAGTAACACTGAAGCTTTCTTT.

This chain uses TRBV30 with TRBJ1-2, with D hard to call. Germline lookup yields CDR1 GTSNPN and CDR2 SVGIG (reference sequence). V was pared by 2 bases and J by 2 bases, with 15 bases between. This CDR3 spans 15 amino acids. The CDR3 protein is CAWSLGRPGNYGYTF. The CDR3 nucleotides read TGTGCCTGGAGTCTGGGTCGGCCGGGGAACTATGGCTACACCTTC.

V usage is TRBV6-1 and J usage is TRBJ1-5; a possible D gene is TRBD1 (5 bases). This CDR3 has 15 residues. The V gene lost 3 bases and the J gene lost 3 bases, with 12 bases spanning the gap. In germline, CDR1 is MNHNS, CDR2 SASEGT. DNA for the CDR3: TGTGCCAGCAGTGACTATCGACAGCACAATCAGCCCCAGCATTTT. It codes for CASSDYRQHNQPQHF.

The rearrangement joins TRBV19 to TRBJ2-7; 11 positions match TRBD2. Per the germline V gene, CDR1 is LNHDA and CDR2 is SQIVND (reference sequence). The CDR3 contains 16 residues. J lost 2 bases, V lost 5 bases, and 8 bases had no gene match. CDR3 nucleotides: TGTGCCAGTAGTCCCGGGACTAGCGGTTATACCTACGAGCAGTACTTC. This gives the protein CASSPGTSGYTYEQYF.

This clone was seen once. Other nucleotide sequences in the sample specify the same CDR3. V gene TRBV6-6 combines with J gene TRBJ2-7; 7 bases agree with TRBD2. The CDR3 is 12 amino acids. After removal of 6 bases from V and 4 bases from J, the junction contained 3 bases not matched to a gene. CDR1 MNHNY and CDR2 SVGAGI come from the germline V gene (reference sequence). CDR3 sequence: CASSPGGYEQYF. For the CDR3, the DNA is TGTGCCAGCAGCCCGGGAGGATACGAGCAGTACTTC.

This clone has just one count. V is TRBV9 and J is TRBJ2-5; perhaps TRBD2 as D (6 bases). Between the trimmed V and J ends, which lost 0 bases and 5 bases, there was a span of 14 bases. The CDR3 totals 15 residues. Germline-derived CDR1 and CDR2 are SGDLS and YYNGEE. The CDR3 sequence is CASSVGVGEVETQYF. The CDR3 nucleotides are TGTGCCAGCAGCGTAGGCGTAGGGGAGGTGGAGACCCAGTACTTC.